The 8 T cell receptor beta chains below come from one sample, sequenced in a study of T-cell memory formation after mild COVID-19. TCRdb itself ran the 5' RACE reads through MiXCR, one entry per CDR3 protein. The sample shows roughly 340,000 distinct CDR3 sequences, approximately 15% of them seen only once. The specimen was PBMCs or a T cell subset sorted from them (not recorded which). The source is a young man who had mild COVID-19 (a few samples of this study predate the infection). Cell type and time point are not known.

This clonotype was observed a handful of times. V usage is TRBV18 and J usage is TRBJ1-4, with D maybe TRBD1 (5 bases). CDR3 length: 16 residues. Germline V gene lookup returns CDR1 KGHSH and CDR2 LQKENI. Trimming removed 6 bases from V and 8 bases from J, with 22 bases in between. The CDR3 coding sequence is TGTGCCAGCTCCCCAAGCAAAAGAGGGGCTCGGGAAAAACTGTTTTTT. As protein: CASSPSKRGAREKLFF.

This clonotype was seen more than once but under ten times. The chain recombines TRBV21-1 with TRBJ2-5; the table's D call of TRBD2 was not tested on the DNA. TRBV21-1 is a known pseudogene. The CDR3 has 13 amino acids. In DNA form, the CDR3 reads TGTGCCAGCACCGTGGCCCGTCAAGAGACCCAGTACTTC. This gives the protein CASTVARQETQYF.

The rearrangement uses TRBV7-8 and TRBJ1-5; tentative D call: TRBD1 (5 bases). CDR3 length: 14 amino acids. The ends were cut back, 4 bases at V and 2 bases at J, with 9 bases in the middle. Germline CDR1 reads SGHVS; CDR2 reads FQNEAQ. CDR3 DNA: TGTGCCAGCAGCTCCCGGGGCCGCAATCAGCCCCAGCATTTT. Protein: CASSSRGRNQPQHF.

The chain is built from TRBV28 and TRBJ1-2, with 12 bases matching TRBD1. The CDR3 length is 17 residues. Trimming took 6 bases from V and 5 from J; bases not matched to a gene: 13. CDR1 is MDHEN, CDR2 SYDVKM, per germline. The CDR3 DNA is TGTGCCAGCAGAAGTCCAATTGGGACAGGGGGCGATTATGGCTACACCTTC. Its translation: CASRSPIGTGGDYGYTF.

This chain connects TRBV20-1 to TRBJ2-1; TRBD2 matches 11 bases. Looked up from germline, CDR1 is DFQATT and CDR2 is SNEGSKA (reference sequence). The length of the CDR3 is 16 residues. J was trimmed by 4 bases and V by 1 base; bases with no gene match: 6. The CDR3 is CSARVRLAGGYNEQFF. The CDR3 DNA reads TGCAGTGCTAGAGTGCGGCTAGCGGGGGGATACAATGAGCAGTTCTTC.

This clonotype was observed a handful of times. The rearrangement links TRBV20-1 to TRBJ1-3; 9 nucleotides line up with TRBD1. This CDR3 has 14 residues. Germline CDR1 reads DFQATT; CDR2 reads SNEGSKA (reference sequence). The V segment lost 4 bases and the J segment 7 bases; nucleotides outside the gene matches: 8. The CDR3 nucleotides are TGCAGTGCTAACCGGGACAGGGTTGTTAACACCATATATTTT. The encoded protein is CSANRDRVVNTIYF.

This clonotype was detected only a few times. The gene calls are TRBV10-3 and TRBJ1-1; D not resolved. The V gene's germline CDR1 is ENHRY and CDR2 SYGVKD. The CDR3 is 13 amino acids. Between the trimmed V and J ends, which lost 4 bases and 3 bases, there was a span of 9 bases. CDR3 region: CAISAMGYTEAFF. The CDR3 DNA is TGTGCCATCAGTGCAATGGGGTACACTGAAGCTTTCTTT.

This chain joins TRBV7-2 and TRBJ1-5, with no clear D. The CDR3 is made up of 13 amino acids. The V end was cut by 5 bases, the J end by 0 bases, with 5 bases between. Germline V gene data show CDR1 as SGHTA and CDR2 as FQGNSA. The CDR3 loop is CASSKYSNQPQHF. CDR3 bases: TGTGCCAGCAGCAAATATAGCAATCAGCCCCAGCATTTT. The full variable domain, completed using reference TRBV7-2 and TRBJ1-5, is GAGVSQSPSNKVTEKGKDVELRCDPISGHTALYWYRQSLGQGLEFLIYFQGNSAPDKSGLPSDRFSAERTGGSVSTLTIQRTQQEDSAVYLCASSKYSNQPQHFGDGTRLSIL.